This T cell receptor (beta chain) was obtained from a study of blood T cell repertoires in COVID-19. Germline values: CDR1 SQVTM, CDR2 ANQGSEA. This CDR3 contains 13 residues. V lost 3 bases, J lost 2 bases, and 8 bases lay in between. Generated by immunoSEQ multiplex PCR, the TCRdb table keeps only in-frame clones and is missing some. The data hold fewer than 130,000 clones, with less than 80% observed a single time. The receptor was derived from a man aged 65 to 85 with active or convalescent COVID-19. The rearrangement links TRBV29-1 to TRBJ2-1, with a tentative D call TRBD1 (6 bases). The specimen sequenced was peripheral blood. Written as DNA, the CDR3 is TGCAGCGTTGACCGGACAGCCTACAATGAGCAGTTCTTC. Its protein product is CSVDRTAYNEQFF.